This T cell receptor (beta chain) was recorded in a study of post-analysis software for immune sequencing data. Study overall: Secondary progressive, relapsing-remitting and progressive-relapsing multiple sclerosis were among the included disease courses. General study findings and limits: Compared against controls, patients with multiple sclerosis displayed significantly lower normalized Chao1 diversity. TRBV segments more frequent in patients than in controls numbered a few and included TRBV5-6, TRBV5-1 and TRBV20-1. Batch-matched samples strongly co-clustered by F measure.

Libraries were made from TCR beta cDNA, and they carried unique molecular identifiers. Once 1 to 10 million T cells were used, about half a million cDNA molecules resulted. TCRdb re-called the PCR reads through MiXCR, storing one row per CDR3 protein. The data show fewer than 850,000 distinct CDR3 sequences, approximately 30% seen once. Remarks on this clonotype: Its antigen remains unknown.

Germline CDR1 and CDR2: LGHDT and YNNKEL (reference sequence). V was pared by 5 bases and J by 5 bases, with 11 bases of the junction left unmatched. CDR3 length: 15 residues. The chain has TRBV3-1 and TRBJ2-5; TRBD1 matches at 7 bases. The TCR sequence derives from a girl between 10 and 17 years old with multiple sclerosis. The sample taken for sequencing was blood. The CDR3 loop reads CASSNPTGWVETQYF. The CDR3 DNA reads as TGTGCCAGCAGCAACCCGACAGGGTGGGTCGAGACCCAGTACTTC.